This TCR beta chain was profiled in a study of CD4 T cells in relation to SARS-CoV-2 and coronaviruses. Study context: ViraFEST: approximately 10-day antigen culture of PBMCs, then TCR beta CDR3 sequencing. The HLA restriction of the shared crossreactive spike epitopes was mapped.

The CDR3 length is 16 residues. CDR1 is SGHRS, CDR2 YFSETQ, per germline. The ends lost 4 bases at V and 5 bases at J; junction bases unmatched: 9. As regards this clone: What it binds is unknown.

Before the COVID-19 pandemic, during about 2011-2019, CD4+ T cells were taken from unexposed donors. Isolation of CD4+ T cells took place after about eleven days in culture. Testing used SARS-CoV-2 S/N and four cold-coronavirus spikes on unexposed-donor CD4+ T cells, cells permitting. TCRdb's copy holds only in-frame clones and misses some; the assay was immunoSEQ multiplex PCR. The sample consists of about 26,000 clones, roughly 73% of them appearing once. The source of this sequence is a human donor in good health. The chain uses TRBV5-1 and TRBJ2-3; TRBD2 matches 11 bases. What was sequenced was CD4+ T cells from PBMCs, cultured in vitro. The CDR3 reads CASSRTGTSGGDTQYF. CDR3 bases: TGCGCCAGCAGCCGCACCGGGACTAGCGGTGGAGATACGCAGTATTTT.